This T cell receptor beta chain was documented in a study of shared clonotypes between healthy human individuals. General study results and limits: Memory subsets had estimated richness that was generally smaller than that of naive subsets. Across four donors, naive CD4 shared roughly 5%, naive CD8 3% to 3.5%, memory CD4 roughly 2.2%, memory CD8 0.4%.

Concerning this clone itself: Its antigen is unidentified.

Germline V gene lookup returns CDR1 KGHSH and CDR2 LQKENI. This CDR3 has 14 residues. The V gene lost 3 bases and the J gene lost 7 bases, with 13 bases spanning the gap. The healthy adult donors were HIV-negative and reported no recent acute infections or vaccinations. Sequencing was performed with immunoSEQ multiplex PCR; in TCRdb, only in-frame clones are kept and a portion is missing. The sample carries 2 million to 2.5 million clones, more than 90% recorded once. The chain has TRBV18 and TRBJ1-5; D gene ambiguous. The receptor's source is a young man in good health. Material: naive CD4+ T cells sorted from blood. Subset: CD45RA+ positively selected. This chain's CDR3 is CASSPDAGGQPQHF. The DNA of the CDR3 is TGTGCCAGCTCACCCGATGCGGGTGGACAGCCCCAGCATTTT.